This entry lists 26 T cell receptor beta chains sequenced from one sample in a study of CD8+CD57+ T cells in acquired aplastic anemia. The template for TCR beta VDJ and CDR3 sequence profiling was genomic DNA. MiXCR, run by TCRdb on the reads, gives a single entry per CDR3 protein. The sample consists of 400,000 to 450,000 distinct CDR3 sequences, 55% to 70% of them appearing once. Sequencing used sorted CD4+, CD8+, or CD8+CD57+ T cells (not recorded which) from PBMCs. Receptor source: a human donor in good health, serving as a control.

The chain employs TRBV3-1 and TRBJ1-3; D is unresolved. V lost 0 bases and J 3 bases, leaving 18 bases between the germline ends. CDR3 length equals 18 residues. Germline V gives CDR1 LGHDT, CDR2 YNNKEL (reference sequence). CDR3 amino acids: CASSQDLISRSLGNTIYF. The CDR3 nucleotides read TGTGCCAGCAGCCAAGATCTTATTTCGAGAAGTCTTGGAAACACCATATATTTT.

The chain joins TRBV7-3 to TRBJ1-2; no reliable D call. The germline V gene has CDR1 SGHTA and CDR2 FQGTGA. The CDR3 is 13 residues long. Trimming removed 5 bases at V and 4 bases at J, with 11 bases between. The CDR3 nucleotides read TGTGCCAGCAGCCCCATTGGTGGCTATGGCTACACCTTC. Its translation is CASSPIGGYGYTF.

This sequence joins TRBV5-5 and TRBJ1-1; no clear D. From germline, CDR1 is SGHKS and CDR2 YYEKEE (reference sequence). V was trimmed by 1 base and J by 6 bases, leaving 10 bases between them. The CDR3 is 13 residues long. CDR3 coding DNA: TGTGCCAGCAGCTTGACAGCAAAAGCTGAAGCTTTCTTT. This translates into CASSLTAKAEAFF.

V is TRBV19 and J is TRBJ2-7; possibly TRBD1 for D (5 bases). With the DNA end fitting TRBJ1-5 better, the J assignment may be wrong. The CDR3 has 15 amino acids. The germline gives CDR1 LNHDA, CDR2 SQIVND (reference sequence). The chain's CDR3 is CASNPWTTLDQPQHF. The CDR3 nucleotides read TGTGCCAGTAACCCCTGGACAACTCTTGATCAGCCCCAGCATTTT.

In its sample, this clonotype was seen many times. The junction shows a germline mismatch at one end, possibly a read error. The chain is built from TRBV3-1 and TRBJ2-7, with a possible D match to TRBD1 (5 bases). The CDR3 contains 12 residues. Per germline, CDR1 LGHDT and CDR2 YNNKEL (reference sequence). The CDR3 DNA sequence: TGCGCCAGCAGTCAGGGCTCCTACGAGCAGTACTTC. The encoded protein is CASSQGSYEQYF.

V is TRBV10-3 and J is TRBJ2-7; the match to TRBD1 covers 7 bases. The ends lost 8 bases at V and 2 bases at J; junction bases unmatched: 6. Germline V CDR1 and CDR2: ENHRY, SYGVKD. The CDR3 sequence is 13 residues long. The CDR3 nucleotides are TGTGCCATCTCGACAGGGACCCCCTACGAGCAGTACTTC. Translation: CAISTGTPYEQYF.

This clonotype occurred many times. This chain's CDR3 is CASSLGRRGGASTDTQYF. CDR3 nucleotide sequence: TGTGCCAGCAGCTTAGGACGACGTGGGGGGGCAAGCACAGATACGCAGTATTTT. The chain is built from TRBV7-2 and TRBJ2-3, with D possibly TRBD2 on 7 matching bases. CDR3 length: 18 residues. The V gene lost 1 base and the J gene lost 0 bases, with 17 bases spanning the gap. CDR1 is SGHTA and CDR2 is FQGNSA in the germline V gene.

This clonotype has a single count. V is TRBV5-1 and J is TRBJ1-1, with D maybe TRBD1 (6 bases). This CDR3 spans 14 amino acids. V was trimmed by 0 bases and J by 7 bases, leaving 13 bases between them. Germline CDR1 reads SGHRS; CDR2 reads YFSETQ. CDR3 region: CASSLGQADYEAFF. The CDR3 DNA follows: TGCGCCAGCAGCTTGGGACAGGCGGACTATGAAGCTTTCTTT. The entire variable domain, with the rest obtained from reference TRBV5-1 and TRBJ1-1, is as follows: KAGVTQTPRYLIKTRGQQVTLSCSPISGHRSVSWYQQTPGQGLQFLFEYFSETQRNKGNFPGRFSGRQFSNSRSEMNVSTLELGDSALYLCASSLGQADYEAFFGQGTRLTVV.

A note on this clonotype: A single base separates this from a much larger clone, so it may be a read error. The CDR3, as DNA: TGTGCCAGCAGACCCCCGATACCATATAGCAATCAGCCCCAGCATTTT. Translated, it gives CASRPPIPYSNQPQHF. The chain carries TRBV6-2 or TRBV6-3 and TRBJ1-5; D gene ambiguous. Trimming took off 6 bases at V and 0 bases at J, with 15 bases between the two ends. The germline gives CDR1 MNHEY, CDR2 SVGEGT. CDR3 length: 16 residues.

The gene calls are TRBV2 and TRBJ2-7, with a weak D call TRBD1 (6 bases). The germline V and J ends were trimmed by 7 bases and 2 bases, with 15 bases remaining between them. The CDR3 consists of 14 residues. The germline V gene has CDR1 SNHLY and CDR2 FYNNEI. DNA for the CDR3: TGTGCCAGCAACAGGGAAGGATTGGCCTACGAGCAGTACTTC. The encoded protein is CASNREGLAYEQYF.

Details on this clonotype: Sequence at one end of the junction differs from germline and may be a read error. The rearrangement links TRBV2 to TRBJ2-3; D is possibly TRBD2 (6 bases). Looked up from germline, CDR1 is SNHLY and CDR2 is FYNNEI. This CDR3 region has 16 residues. CDR3 sequence: CASSGRQTFYTDAQYF. The CDR3 bases are TGTGCCAGCTCGGGGAGGCAGACCTTCTACACAGATGCGCAGTATTTT.

This chain connects TRBV25-1 to TRBJ2-3; TRBD2 might be the D (5 bases). V was pared by 7 bases and J by 4 bases, with 12 bases between. The CDR3 is 13 amino acids. The germline CDR1 and CDR2 sequences are MGHDK and SYGVNS. The CDR3 spells CASNGVGADTQYF. As DNA, the CDR3 is TGTGCCAGCAACGGGGTTGGCGCAGATACGCAGTATTTT. The full variable domain, with the rest looked up from reference TRBV25-1 and TRBJ2-3, is EADIYQTPRYLVIGTGKKITLECSQTMGHDKMYWYQQDPGMELHLIHYSYGVNSTEKGDLSSESTVSRIRTEHFPLTLESARPSHTSQYLCASNGVGADTQYFGPGTRLTVL.

V and J are TRBV3-1 and TRBJ1-4; D gene uncertain. Germline CDR1 LGHDT, CDR2 YNNKEL (reference sequence). V was shortened by 0 bases and J by 5 bases, with 10 bases between the two germline ends. This CDR3 has 15 residues. CDR3 DNA sequence: TGTGCCAGCAGCCAAGAACAGCTTTACAATGAAAAACTGTTTTTT. It codes for CASSQEQLYNEKLFF.

J is TRBJ2-4 and V is TRBV5-5; 8 positions agree with TRBD2. This CDR3 has 13 amino acids. The germline CDR1 and CDR2 sequences are SGHKS and YYEKEE (reference sequence). V lost 4 bases, J lost 5 bases, and 2 bases stayed unmatched. This chain's CDR3 is CASSREGENIQYF. DNA for the CDR3: TGTGCCAGCAGCCGGGAGGGGGAAAACATTCAGTACTTC.

This chain links TRBV12-3 or TRBV12-4 with TRBJ2-2, with a tentative D call TRBD1 (7 bases). The CDR3 consists of 14 residues. The V gene lost 6 bases and the J gene lost 1 base, with 9 bases spanning the gap. CDR3 bases: TGTGCCAGCAGGCGGGACAGGAACACCGGGGAGCTGTTTTTT. Protein product: CASRRDRNTGELFF.

On this clonotype itself: Given the absence of the conserved phenylalanine or tryptophan at the CDR3 end, a read error is likely. No DNA is shown, since the ends of the CDR3 on it are uncertain; the CDR3 is the one TCRdb lists. This chain links TRBV9 with TRBJ2-7. Germline V gene lookup returns CDR1 SGDLS and CDR2 YYNGEE. The CDR3 is 13 residues long, ends included. CDR3 amino acids: CASSRPVRFARYL.

This clonotype was recorded at least ten times. This sequence joins TRBV6-5 and TRBJ2-3, with a possible D match to TRBD1 (6 bases). The CDR3 contains 16 residues. Germline V gene sequence: CDR1 MNHEY, CDR2 SVGAGI. With 2 bases removed from V and 2 bases from J, the gap between germline ends came to 14 bases. As DNA, the CDR3 is TGTGCCAGCAGTTACGGGGGCGGCGGAGTCACAGATACGCAGTATTTT. Translated: CASSYGGGGVTDTQYF.

This clonotype came up a few times. The gene calls are TRBV29-1 and TRBJ1-1; 7 bases are shared with TRBD1. The CDR3 consists of 12 residues. Losses at the gene ends were 5 bases for V and 11 bases for J; bases not matched to a gene: 11. The germline V gene has CDR1 SQVTM and CDR2 ANQGSEA. Here the CDR3 DNA reads TGCAGCGTTAAAACAGGGGAGCGGCCGGCTTTCTTT. Protein product: CSVKTGERPAFF.

CDR3: CASSLRLADQPQHF. The CDR3 DNA follows: TGTGCCAGCAGCTTACGACTAGCGGATCAGCCCCAGCATTTT. V is TRBV11-2 and J is TRBJ1-5; D unresolved. Germline CDR1 reads SGHAT; CDR2 reads FQNNGV. V was cut by 2 bases and J by 5 bases, with 10 bases left in between. This CDR3 comprises 14 residues.

CDR3: CASTLAIQGYGYTF. The CDR3 nucleotides are TGTGCCAGCACGCTCGCGATACAAGGCTATGGCTACACCTTC. The chain carries TRBV2 and TRBJ1-2; D remains ambiguous. Germline loops: CDR1 SNHLY, CDR2 FYNNEI. Trimming removed 7 bases from V and 4 bases from J, with 16 bases in between. The CDR3 consists of 14 residues.

The CDR3 DNA reads as TGCGCCAGCAGTGAGGTCGGGGCTAGGAATCGGCCGGAGACCCAGTACTTC. This translates into CASSEVGARNRPETQYF. This chain connects TRBV10-2 to TRBJ2-5; D is tentatively TRBD1 or TRBD2 (5 bases each). The germline V gene has CDR1 WSHSY and CDR2 SAAADI. V lost 2 bases, J lost 5 bases, and 21 bases lay in between. The CDR3 sequence is 17 residues long.

The V gene is TRBV9, the J gene TRBJ1-5; D is uncertain. The CDR3 is 16 amino acids. The germline gives CDR1 SGDLS, CDR2 YYNGEE. The V and J ends lost 3 bases and 11 bases respectively, with 24 bases between them. CDR3 region: CASSGRVLPDTQSQHF. In DNA form, the CDR3 reads TGTGCCAGCAGCGGACGGGTCTTACCAGATACGCAGTCCCAGCATTTT. The full variable domain, in which reference TRBV9 and TRBJ1-5 provide the parts outside the CDR3, is DSGVTQTPKHLITATGQRVTLRCSPRSGDLSVYWYQQSLDQGLQFLIQYYNGEERAKGNILERFSAQQFPDLHSELNLSSLELGDSALYFCASSGRVLPDTQSQHFGDGTRLSIL.

The chain joins TRBV5-1 to TRBJ2-7, with TRBD1 as a possible D gene (7 bases). CDR1 is SGHRS, CDR2 YFSETQ, per germline. V lost 4 bases and J 3 bases, leaving 17 bases between the germline ends. This CDR3 is 15 amino acids long. CDR3 DNA: TGCGCCAGCAGCGTACCTCAGGGGGAGGACTACGAGCAGTACTTC. Its translation: CASSVPQGEDYEQYF.

The chain links TRBV6-4 to TRBJ2-3, with 9 positions matching TRBD1. After removal of 6 bases from V and 2 bases from J, the junction contained 12 bases not matched to a gene. This CDR3 region has 17 residues. CDR1 and CDR2 (germline): MRHNA, SNTAGT. CDR3 sequence (DNA): TGTGCCAGCAGGCCTACAGGGGGCTTGGGGGACACAGATACGCAGTATTTT. Its protein is CASRPTGGLGDTDTQYF.

V and J are TRBV7-2 and TRBJ2-2; tentatively, D is TRBD1 (5 bases). Between the trimmed V and J ends, which lost 3 bases and 6 bases, there was a span of 14 bases. The germline CDR1 and CDR2 sequences are SGHTA and FQGNSA. This CDR3 has 15 amino acids. CDR3: CASSFLRQNAGELFF. The CDR3 DNA reads TGTGCCAGCAGCTTCCTCCGACAGAATGCCGGGGAGCTGTTTTTT.

At least ten counts were recorded for this clonotype. The chain carries TRBV18 and TRBJ1-1, with D perhaps matching TRBD1 (5 bases). Germline values: CDR1 KGHSH, CDR2 LQKENI. V was trimmed by 4 bases and J by 6 bases, leaving 12 bases between them. This CDR3 has 13 residues. CDR3 coding DNA: TGTGCCAGCTCACAGGGTTTGGGGGCTGAAGCTTTCTTT. This translates into CASSQGLGAEAFF.